This T cell receptor beta chain was captured by sequencing in a study of blood T cell repertoires in COVID-19. Looked up from germline, CDR1 is SGHRS and CDR2 is YFSETQ. V dropped 2 bases and J dropped 0 bases, with 9 bases sitting between them. This CDR3 comprises 14 residues. This clone was recorded only once. Measured with immunoSEQ multiplex PCR; TCRdb has only the in-frame clones, and not every one. The sample carries 40,000 to 50,000 clones, around 85% recorded once. The clonotype was recovered from a man between 50 and 59 years old with active COVID-19. The sample comprised peripheral blood. The rearrangement joins TRBV5-1 to TRBJ2-7; the D is unclear. The CDR3 bases are TGCGCCAGCAGCTTAAGTACTGGCTCCTACGAGCAGTACTTC. Translated, it gives CASSLSTGSYEQYF.